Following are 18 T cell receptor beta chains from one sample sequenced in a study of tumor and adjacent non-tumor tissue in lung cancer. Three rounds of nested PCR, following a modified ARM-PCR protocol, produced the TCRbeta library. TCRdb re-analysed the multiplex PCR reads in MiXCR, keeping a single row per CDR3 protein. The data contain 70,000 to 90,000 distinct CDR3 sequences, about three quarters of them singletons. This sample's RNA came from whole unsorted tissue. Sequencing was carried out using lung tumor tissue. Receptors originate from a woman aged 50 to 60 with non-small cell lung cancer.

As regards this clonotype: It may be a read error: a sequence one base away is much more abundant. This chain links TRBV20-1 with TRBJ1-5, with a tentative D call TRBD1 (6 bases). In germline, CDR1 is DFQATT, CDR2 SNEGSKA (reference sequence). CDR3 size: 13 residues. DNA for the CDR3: TGCAATGCTTCAGGGGACAACAATCAGCCCCAGCATTTT. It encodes CNASGDNNQPQHF.

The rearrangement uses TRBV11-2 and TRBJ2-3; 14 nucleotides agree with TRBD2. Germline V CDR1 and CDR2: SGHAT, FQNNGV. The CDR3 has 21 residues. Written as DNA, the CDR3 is TGTGACAACACTCCTTTAGTTCGGGCTTGGACTAGCGGGAGGAGCACAGATACGCAGTATTTT. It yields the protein CDNTPLVRAWTSGRSTDTQYF.

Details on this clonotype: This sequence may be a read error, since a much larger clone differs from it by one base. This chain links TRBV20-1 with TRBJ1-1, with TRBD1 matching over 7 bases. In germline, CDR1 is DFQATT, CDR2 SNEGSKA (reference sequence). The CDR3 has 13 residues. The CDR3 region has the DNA TGCAGTGCAAAAATAGGGACAGCCACTGAAACTTTCTTT. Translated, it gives CSAKIGTATETFF.

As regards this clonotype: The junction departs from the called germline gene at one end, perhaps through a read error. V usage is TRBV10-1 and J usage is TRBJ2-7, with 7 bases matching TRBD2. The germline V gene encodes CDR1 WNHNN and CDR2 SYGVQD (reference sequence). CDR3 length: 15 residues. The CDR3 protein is CASSPGSNRDYEKYF. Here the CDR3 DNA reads TGCGCCAGCAGTCCCGGGTCAAATAGGGACTACGAGAAGTACTTC.

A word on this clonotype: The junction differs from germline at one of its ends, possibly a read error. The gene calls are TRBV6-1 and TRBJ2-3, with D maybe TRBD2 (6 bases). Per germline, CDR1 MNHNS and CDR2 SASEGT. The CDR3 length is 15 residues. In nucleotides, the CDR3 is TGTGCCAGCAGTCCACGACTAGGTCGTACAGATACGCATTATTTT. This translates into CASSPRLGRTDTHYF.

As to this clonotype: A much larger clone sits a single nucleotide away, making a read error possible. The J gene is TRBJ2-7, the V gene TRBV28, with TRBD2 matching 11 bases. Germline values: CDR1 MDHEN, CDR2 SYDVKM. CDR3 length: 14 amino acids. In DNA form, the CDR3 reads TGTACCAGCAGTATGGGACTAGCGGTTTACGAGCAGTACTTC. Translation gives CTSSMGLAVYEQYF.

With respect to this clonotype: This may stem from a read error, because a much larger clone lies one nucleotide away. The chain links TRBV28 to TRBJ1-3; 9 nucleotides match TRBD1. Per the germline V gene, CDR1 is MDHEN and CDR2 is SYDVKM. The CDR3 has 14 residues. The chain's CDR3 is CASSYRGRVNIIYF. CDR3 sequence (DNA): TGTGCCAGCAGTTACAGGGGGCGGGTAAACATCATATATTTT.

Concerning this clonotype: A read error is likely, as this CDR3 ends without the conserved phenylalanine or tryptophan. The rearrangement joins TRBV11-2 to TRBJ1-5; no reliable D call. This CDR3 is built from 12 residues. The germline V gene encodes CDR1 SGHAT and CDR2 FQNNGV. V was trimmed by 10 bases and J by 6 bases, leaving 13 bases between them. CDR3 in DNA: TGTGCCAACAATAAAGAGGGTCAGCCCCAGCATTTA. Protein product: CANNKEGQPQHL.

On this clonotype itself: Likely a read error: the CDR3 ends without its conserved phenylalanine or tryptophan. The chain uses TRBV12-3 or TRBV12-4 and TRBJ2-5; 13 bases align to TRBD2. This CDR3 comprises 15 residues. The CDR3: CTSTLGLAGQETQYI. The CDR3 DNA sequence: TGTACCAGCACCTTGGGACTAGCGGGACAAGAGACCCAGTACATC.

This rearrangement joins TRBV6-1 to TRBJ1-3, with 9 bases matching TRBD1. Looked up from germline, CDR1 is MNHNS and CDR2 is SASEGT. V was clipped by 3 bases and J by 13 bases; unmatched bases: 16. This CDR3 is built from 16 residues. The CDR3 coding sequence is TGTGCCAGCAGTGACCCAGGACAGGGGCCGGGAAGCACTATATATTTT. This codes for CASSDPGQGPGSTIYF.

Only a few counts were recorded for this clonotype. Here the CDR3 reads CASSLPQGARTEAFF. DNA of the CDR3: TGTGCCAGCAGTTTACCACAGGGGGCGAGAACTGAAGCTTTCTTT. The V call is TRBV6-2 or TRBV6-3, the J call TRBJ1-1, with TRBD1 matching 9 bases. The V gene end was trimmed by 4 bases and the J gene end by 5 bases; junction bases not matched to a gene: 8. The germline gives CDR1 MNHEY, CDR2 SVGEGT. The CDR3 covers 15 residues.

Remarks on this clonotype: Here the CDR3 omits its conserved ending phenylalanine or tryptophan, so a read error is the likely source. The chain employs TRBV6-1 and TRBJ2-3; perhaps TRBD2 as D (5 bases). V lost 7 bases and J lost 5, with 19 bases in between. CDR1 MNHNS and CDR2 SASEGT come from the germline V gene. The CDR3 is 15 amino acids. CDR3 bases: TGTGCCAGCAATGGAGGAACGGGTGGATTAGATACGCAGTATTTA. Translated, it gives CASNGGTGGLDTQYL.

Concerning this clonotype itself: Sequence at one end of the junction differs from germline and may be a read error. The CDR3 is CASSQYRFPSYNEQFF. Written as DNA, the CDR3 is TGCGCCAGCAGCCAATATCGTTTCCCGTCCTATAATGAGCAGTTCTTC. The chain recombines TRBV4-1 with TRBJ2-1; D ambiguous. Germline CDR1 MGHRA, CDR2 YSYEKL. This CDR3 is built from 16 residues.

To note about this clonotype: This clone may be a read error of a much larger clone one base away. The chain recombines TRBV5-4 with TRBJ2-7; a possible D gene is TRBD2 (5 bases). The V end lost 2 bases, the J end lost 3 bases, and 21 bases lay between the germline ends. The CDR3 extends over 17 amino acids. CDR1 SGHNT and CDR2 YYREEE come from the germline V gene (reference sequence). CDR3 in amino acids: CASSFSTLVAPYYEQYF. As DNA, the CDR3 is TGTGCCAGCAGCTTTTCCACCCTTGTAGCGCCGTACTACGAGCAGTACTTC.

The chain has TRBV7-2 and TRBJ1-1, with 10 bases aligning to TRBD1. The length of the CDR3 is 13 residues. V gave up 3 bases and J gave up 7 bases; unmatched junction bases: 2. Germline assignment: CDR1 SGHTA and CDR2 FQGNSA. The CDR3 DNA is TGTGCCAGCAGCTTGGACAGGGGGAGTGAAGCTTTCTTT. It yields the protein CASSLDRGSEAFF.

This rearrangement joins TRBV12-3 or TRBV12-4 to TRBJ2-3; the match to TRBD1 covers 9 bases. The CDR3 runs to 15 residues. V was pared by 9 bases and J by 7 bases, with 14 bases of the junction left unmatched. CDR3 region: CASNRDRASTNTQYF. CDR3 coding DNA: TGTGCCAGTAACCGGGACAGGGCTAGTACAAATACGCAGTATTTT.

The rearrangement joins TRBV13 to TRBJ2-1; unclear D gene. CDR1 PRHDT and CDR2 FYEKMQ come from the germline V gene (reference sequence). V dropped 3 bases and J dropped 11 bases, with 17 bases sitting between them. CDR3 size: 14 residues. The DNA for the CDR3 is TGTGCCAGCAGCTTGATAGTATTTGGTAATAAGCAGTTCTTC. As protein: CASSLIVFGNKQFF.

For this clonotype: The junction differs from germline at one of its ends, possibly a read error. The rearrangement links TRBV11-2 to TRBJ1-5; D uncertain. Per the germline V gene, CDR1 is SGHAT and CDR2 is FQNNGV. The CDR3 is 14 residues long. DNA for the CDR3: TGTGCCAGCAGGTTAGAAGGGCACAGTCAGCCACAGCATTTT. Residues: CASRLEGHSQPQHF.